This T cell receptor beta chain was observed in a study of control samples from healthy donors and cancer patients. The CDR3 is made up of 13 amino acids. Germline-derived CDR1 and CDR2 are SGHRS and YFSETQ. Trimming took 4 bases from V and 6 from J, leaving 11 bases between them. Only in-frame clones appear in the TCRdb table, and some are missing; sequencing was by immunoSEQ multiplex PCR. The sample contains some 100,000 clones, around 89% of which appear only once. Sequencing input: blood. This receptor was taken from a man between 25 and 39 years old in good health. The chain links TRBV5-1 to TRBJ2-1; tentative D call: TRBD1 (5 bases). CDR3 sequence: CASSEGVSNEQFF. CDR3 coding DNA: TGCGCCAGCAGCGAAGGGGTCAGCAATGAGCAGTTCTTC.